Below, 2 T cell receptor beta chains from the same sample are listed, as sequenced in a study of T-cell memory formation after mild COVID-19. In TCRdb, the 5' RACE reads were re-called with MiXCR into one record per CDR3 protein. Here the sample spans 45,000 to 65,000 distinct CDR3 sequences, 8% to 10% being singletons. Sequencing used PBMCs or a T cell subset sorted from them (not recorded which). The receptors stem from a man younger than 30 who had mild COVID-19 (a few samples of this study predate the infection). Cell type and time point are not known.

This clonotype appeared a few times. The chain carries TRBV7-2 and TRBJ2-7, with D possibly being TRBD1 or TRBD2 (5 bases each). Germline V gene data show CDR1 as SGHTA and CDR2 as FQGNSA. Trimming cost V 3 bases and J 1 base, with 13 bases left between them. The CDR3 runs to 15 residues. The CDR3 reads CASSLGTAKSYEQYV. CDR3 in DNA: TGTGCCAGCAGCTTGGGGACCGCTAAATCCTACGAGCAGTACGTC.

In its sample, this clonotype was seen a few times. For the CDR3, the DNA is TGTGCCAGCAGTTACTCTCTAGCGGGGGCCTTCTACGAGCAGTACTTC. Protein: CASSYSLAGAFYEQYF. V gene TRBV6-5 combines with J gene TRBJ2-7; TRBD2 matches 10 bases. With 0 bases clipped from V and 3 bases from J, the junction kept 5 bases outside the gene matches. The CDR3 has 16 residues. The germline V gene encodes CDR1 MNHEY and CDR2 SVGAGI.